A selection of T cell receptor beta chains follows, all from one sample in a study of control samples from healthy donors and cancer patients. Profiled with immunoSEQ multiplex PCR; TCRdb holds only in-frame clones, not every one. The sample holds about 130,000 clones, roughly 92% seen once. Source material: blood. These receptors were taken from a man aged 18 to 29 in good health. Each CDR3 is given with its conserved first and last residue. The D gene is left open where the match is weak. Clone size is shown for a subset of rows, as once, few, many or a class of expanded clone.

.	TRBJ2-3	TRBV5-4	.	TGTGCCAGCAGCCCATGGAAGGGGGGGGGCGGACACACAGATACGCAGTATTTT	CASSPWKGGGGHTDTQYF
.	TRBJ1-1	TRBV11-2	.	TGTGCCAGCAGCGTACCGCTAAACCCTGAAGCTTTCTTT	CASSVPLNPEAFF
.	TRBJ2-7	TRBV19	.	TGTGCCAGTAGTATCCCGGGTGGGTCCTACGAGCAGTACTTC	CASSIPGGSYEQYF
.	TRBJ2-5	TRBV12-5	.	TGTGCTAGTGGTTTGGCACAGCAAGAGACCCAGTACTTC	CASGLAQQETQYF
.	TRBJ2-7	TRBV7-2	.	TGTGCCAGCAGCTTAGGGTCCTACGAGCAGTACTTC	CASSLGSYEQYF
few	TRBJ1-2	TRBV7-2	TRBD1	TGTGCCAGCAGCTTATACGCAGGGGGGTATGGCTACACCTTC	CASSLYAGGYGYTF
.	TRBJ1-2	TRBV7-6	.	TGTGCCAGCAGCTTCGGGGACAACTATGGCTACACCTTC	CASSFGDNYGYTF
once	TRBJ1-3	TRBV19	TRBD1	TGTGCCAGCCGGACAGGGGAAACTGGAAACACCATATATTTT	CASRTGETGNTIYF
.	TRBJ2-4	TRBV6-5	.	TGTGCCAGCAGTTACGGAGGTAGTTGGGACATTCAGTACTTC	CASSYGGSWDIQYF
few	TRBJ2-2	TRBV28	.	TGTGCCGGAGGACAGTCGAACACCGGGGAGCTGTTTTTT	CAGGQSNTGELFF
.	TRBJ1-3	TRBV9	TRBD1	TGTGCCAGCATCGACCCGACAGGGCTGAGAGGAAACACCATATATTTT	CASIDPTGLRGNTIYF
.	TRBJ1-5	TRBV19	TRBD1	TGTGCCAGTAGTATTGGACAGGGCAGTGAGCCCCAGCATTTT	CASSIGQGSEPQHF
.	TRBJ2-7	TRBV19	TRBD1	TGTGCCAGTTACGACAGGGCTCGCGACGAGCAGTACTTC	CASYDRARDEQYF
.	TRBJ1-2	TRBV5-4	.	TGTGCCAGCAGCTTGGTCGGGCAGGACTATGGCTACACCTTC	CASSLVGQDYGYTF
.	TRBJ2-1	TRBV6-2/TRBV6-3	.	TGTGCCAGCAGTTACTCGGTGGTAACACGCTCCTACAATGAGCAGTTCTTC	CASSYSVVTRSYNEQFF
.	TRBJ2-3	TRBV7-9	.	TGTGCCAGCAGCTTACCGGGGATGGATACGCAGTATTTT	CASSLPGMDTQYF
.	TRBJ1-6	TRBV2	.	TGTGCCAGCAGTGAAGGGGCAGGGGCTTACTATTCACCCCTCCACTTT	CASSEGAGAYYSPLHF
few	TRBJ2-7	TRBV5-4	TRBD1	TGTGCCAGCAGCCCCCCTGACAGGGGCTACGAGCAGTACTTC	CASSPPDRGYEQYF
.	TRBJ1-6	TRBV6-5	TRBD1	TGTGCCAGCAGGCGGGGGACAGGGAATTCACCCCTCCACTTT	CASRRGTGNSPLHF
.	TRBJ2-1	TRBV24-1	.	TGTGCCACCATCAACAAAAACCGGGACAAGGCAGGGAATGAGCAGTTCTTC	CATINKNRDKAGNEQFF
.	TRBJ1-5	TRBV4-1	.	TGCGCCAGCAGCCAAGCGGGCACCAATCAGCCCCAGCATTTT	CASSQAGTNQPQHF
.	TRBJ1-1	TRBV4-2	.	TGTGCCAGCAGCCCCTCGTTTACTGAAGCTTTCTTT	CASSPSFTEAFF
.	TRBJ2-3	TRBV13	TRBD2	TGTGCCAGCAGTCGACTAGCGGGGGGGCTTATCACAGATACGCAGTATTTT	CASSRLAGGLITDTQYF
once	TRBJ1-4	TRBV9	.	TGTGCCAGCAGCGTAGGGGATGCTAATGAAAAACTGTTTTTT	CASSVGDANEKLFF
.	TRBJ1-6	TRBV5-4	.	TGTGCCAGCAGCTATGAGGGGACCCCGAGTTCACCCCTCCACTTT	CASSYEGTPSSPLHF
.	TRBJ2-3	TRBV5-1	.	TGCGCCAGCAGCCCAATACCCGGCACAGATACGCAGTATTTT	CASSPIPGTDTQYF